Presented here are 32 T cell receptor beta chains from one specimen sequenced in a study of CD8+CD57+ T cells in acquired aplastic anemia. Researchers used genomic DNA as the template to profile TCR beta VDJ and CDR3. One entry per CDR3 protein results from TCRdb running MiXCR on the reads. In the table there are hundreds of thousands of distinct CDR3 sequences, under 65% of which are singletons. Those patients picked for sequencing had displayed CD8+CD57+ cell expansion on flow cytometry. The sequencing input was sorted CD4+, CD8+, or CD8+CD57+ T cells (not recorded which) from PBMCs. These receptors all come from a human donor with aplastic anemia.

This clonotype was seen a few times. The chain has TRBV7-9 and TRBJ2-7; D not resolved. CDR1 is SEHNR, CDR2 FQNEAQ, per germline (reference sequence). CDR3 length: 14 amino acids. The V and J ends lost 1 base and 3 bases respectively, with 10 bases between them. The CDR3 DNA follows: TGTGCCAGCAGCTTAGGGCCAGTACTCTACGAGCAGTACTTC. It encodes CASSLGPVLYEQYF. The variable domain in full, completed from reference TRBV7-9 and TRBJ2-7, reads DTGVSQNPRHKITKRGQNVTFRCDPISEHNRLYWYRQTLGQGPEFLTYFQNEAQLEKSRLLSDRFSAERPKGSFSTLEIQRTEQGDSAMYLCASSLGPVLYEQYFGPGTRLTVT.

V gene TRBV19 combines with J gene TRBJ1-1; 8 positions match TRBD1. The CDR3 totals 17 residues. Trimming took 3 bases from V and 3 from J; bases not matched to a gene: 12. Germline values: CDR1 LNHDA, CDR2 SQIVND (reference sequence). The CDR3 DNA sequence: TGTGCCAGTAGTATGGACAGGGAGAGCATGAGGGACACTGAAGCTTTCTTT. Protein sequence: CASSMDRESMRDTEAFF. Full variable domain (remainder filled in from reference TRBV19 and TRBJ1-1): DGGITQSPKYLFRKEGQNVTLSCEQNLNHDAMYWYRQDPGQGLRLIYYSQIVNDFQKGDIAEGYSVSREKKESFPLTVTSAQKNPTAFYLCASSMDRESMRDTEAFFGQGTRLTVV.

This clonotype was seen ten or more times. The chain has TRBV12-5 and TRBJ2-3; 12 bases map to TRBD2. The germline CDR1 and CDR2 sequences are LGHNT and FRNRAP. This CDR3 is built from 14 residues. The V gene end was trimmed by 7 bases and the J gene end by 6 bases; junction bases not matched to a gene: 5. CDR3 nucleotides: TGTGCTAGTGCCCAGGGACTAGCGGGCGATACGCAGTATTTT. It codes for CASAQGLAGDTQYF.

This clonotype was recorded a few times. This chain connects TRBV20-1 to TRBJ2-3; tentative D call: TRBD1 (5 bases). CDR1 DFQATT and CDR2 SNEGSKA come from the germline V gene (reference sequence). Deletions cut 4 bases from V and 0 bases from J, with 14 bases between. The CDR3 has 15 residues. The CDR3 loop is CSATSATASTDTQYF. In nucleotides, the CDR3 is TGCAGTGCTACTTCGGCGACAGCGAGCACAGATACGCAGTATTTT.

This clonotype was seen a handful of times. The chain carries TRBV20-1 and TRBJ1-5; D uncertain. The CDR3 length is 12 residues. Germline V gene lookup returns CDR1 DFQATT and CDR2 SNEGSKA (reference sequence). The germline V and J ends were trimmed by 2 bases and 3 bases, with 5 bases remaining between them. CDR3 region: CSARQPNQPQHF. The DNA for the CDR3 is TGCAGTGCTAGACAGCCCAATCAGCCCCAGCATTTT.

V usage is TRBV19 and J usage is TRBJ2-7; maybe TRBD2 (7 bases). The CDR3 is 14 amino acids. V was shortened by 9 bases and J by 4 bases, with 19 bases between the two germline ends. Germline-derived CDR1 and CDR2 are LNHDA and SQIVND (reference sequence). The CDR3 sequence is CASSSGGAQYEQYF. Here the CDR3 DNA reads TGTGCCAGCAGCTCTGGGGGGGCACAGTACGAGCAGTACTTC.

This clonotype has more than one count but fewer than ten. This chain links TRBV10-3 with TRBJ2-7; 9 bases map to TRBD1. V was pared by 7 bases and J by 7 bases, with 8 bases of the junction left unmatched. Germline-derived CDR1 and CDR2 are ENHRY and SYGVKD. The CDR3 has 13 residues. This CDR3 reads CAIKAQGAGEQYF. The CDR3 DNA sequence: TGTGCCATCAAGGCACAGGGGGCAGGAGAGCAGTACTTC.

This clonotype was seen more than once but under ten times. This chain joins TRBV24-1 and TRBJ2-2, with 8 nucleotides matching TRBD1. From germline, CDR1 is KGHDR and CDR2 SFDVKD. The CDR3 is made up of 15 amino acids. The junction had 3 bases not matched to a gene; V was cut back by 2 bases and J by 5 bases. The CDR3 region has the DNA TGTGCCACCAGTGATTCGCAGGGGGCGACCGGGGAGCTGTTTTTT. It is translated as CATSDSQGATGELFF.

CDR3 sequence: CASSVAADYNSPLHF. As DNA, the CDR3 is TGTGCCAGCAGCGTTGCGGCAGATTATAATTCACCCCTCCACTTT. The J gene is TRBJ1-6, the V gene TRBV9; D unresolved. Germline V gene lookup returns CDR1 SGDLS and CDR2 YYNGEE. CDR3 length: 15 residues. V was shortened by 2 bases and J by 4 bases, with 10 bases between the two germline ends.

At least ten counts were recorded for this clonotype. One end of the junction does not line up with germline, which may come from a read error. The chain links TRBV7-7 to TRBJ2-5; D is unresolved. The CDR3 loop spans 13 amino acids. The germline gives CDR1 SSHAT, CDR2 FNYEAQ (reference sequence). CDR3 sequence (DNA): TGTGCCAGCAGCCCCGAACTCCAAGGGACCCAGTACTTC. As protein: CASSPELQGTQYF.

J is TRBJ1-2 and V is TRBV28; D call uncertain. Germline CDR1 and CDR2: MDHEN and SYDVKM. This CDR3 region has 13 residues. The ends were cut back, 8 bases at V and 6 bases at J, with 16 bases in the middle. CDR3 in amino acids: CASLSAGYDGYTF. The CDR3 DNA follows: TGTGCCAGCCTCTCAGCGGGTTATGATGGCTACACCTTC.

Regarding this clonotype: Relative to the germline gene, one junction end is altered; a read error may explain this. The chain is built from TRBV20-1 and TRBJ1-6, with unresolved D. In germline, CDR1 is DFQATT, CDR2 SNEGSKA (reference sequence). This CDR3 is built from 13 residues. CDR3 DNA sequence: TGCAGTGCTAGGACCGCGGCAGATTCGCCCCTCCACTTT. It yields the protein CSARTAADSPLHF.

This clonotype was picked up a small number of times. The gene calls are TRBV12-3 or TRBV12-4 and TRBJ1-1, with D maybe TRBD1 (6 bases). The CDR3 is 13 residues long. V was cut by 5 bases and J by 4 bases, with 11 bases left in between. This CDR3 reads CASSLGGFTEAFF. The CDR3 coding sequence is TGTGCCAGCAGTCTAGGGGGGTTCACTGAAGCTTTCTTT.

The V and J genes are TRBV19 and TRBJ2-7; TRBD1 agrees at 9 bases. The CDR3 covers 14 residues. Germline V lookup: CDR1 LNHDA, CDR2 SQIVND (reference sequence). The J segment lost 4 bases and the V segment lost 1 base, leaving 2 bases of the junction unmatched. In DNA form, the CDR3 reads TGTGCCAGTAGTATAGCGACAGGGGGATACGAGCAGTACTTC. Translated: CASSIATGGYEQYF.

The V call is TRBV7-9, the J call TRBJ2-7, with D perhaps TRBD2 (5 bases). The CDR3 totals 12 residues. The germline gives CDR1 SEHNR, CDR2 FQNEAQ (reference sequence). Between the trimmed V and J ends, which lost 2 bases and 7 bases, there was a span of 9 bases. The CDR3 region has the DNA TGTGCCAGCAGCTTAACTACGGGAGAGCAGTACTTC. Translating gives CASSLTTGEQYF.

The CDR3 here is CASSELVGAASDEQYF. The CDR3 region has the DNA TGTGCCAGCAGTGAATTGGTAGGAGCGGCTTCCGACGAGCAGTACTTC. The rearrangement uses TRBV25-1 and TRBJ2-7; tentatively, D is TRBD2 (5 bases). The germline gives CDR1 MGHDK, CDR2 SYGVNS. V dropped 1 base and J dropped 5 bases, with 18 bases sitting between them. The CDR3 has 16 amino acids.

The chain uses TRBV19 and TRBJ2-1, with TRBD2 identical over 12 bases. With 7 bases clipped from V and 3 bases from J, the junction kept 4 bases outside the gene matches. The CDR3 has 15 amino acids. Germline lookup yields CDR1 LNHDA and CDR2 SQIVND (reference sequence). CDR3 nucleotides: TGTGCCAGTACCCCGGGACTAGCGGGCTACAATGAGCAGTTCTTC. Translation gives CASTPGLAGYNEQFF.

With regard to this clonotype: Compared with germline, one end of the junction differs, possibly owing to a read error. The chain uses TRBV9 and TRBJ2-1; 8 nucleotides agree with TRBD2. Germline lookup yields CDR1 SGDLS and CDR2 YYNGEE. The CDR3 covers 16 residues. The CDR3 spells CSSSTGGGASVNEHFF. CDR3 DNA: TGTTCCAGCAGTACGGGGGGGGGGGCCTCTGTCAATGAGCATTTCTTC. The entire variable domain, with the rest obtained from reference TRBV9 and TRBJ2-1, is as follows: DSGVTQTPKHLITATGQRVTLRCSPRSGDLSVYWYQQSLDQGLQFLIQYYNGEERAKGNILERFSAQQFPDLHSELNLSSLELGDSALYFCSSSTGGGASVNEHFFGPGTRLTVL.

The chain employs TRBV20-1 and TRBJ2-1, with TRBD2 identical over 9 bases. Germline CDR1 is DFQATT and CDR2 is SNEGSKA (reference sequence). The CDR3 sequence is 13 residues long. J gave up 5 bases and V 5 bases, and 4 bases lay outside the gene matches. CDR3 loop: CSALGLAHNEQFF. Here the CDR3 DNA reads TGCAGTGCTTTGGGACTAGCACACAATGAGCAGTTCTTC.

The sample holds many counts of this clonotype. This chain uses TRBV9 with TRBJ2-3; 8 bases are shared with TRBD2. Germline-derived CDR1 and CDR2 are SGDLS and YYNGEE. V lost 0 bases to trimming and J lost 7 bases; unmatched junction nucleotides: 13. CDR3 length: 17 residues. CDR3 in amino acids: CASSVAHGGRRGNTQYF. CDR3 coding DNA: TGTGCCAGCAGCGTAGCTCACGGCGGGAGGAGAGGAAATACGCAGTATTTT.

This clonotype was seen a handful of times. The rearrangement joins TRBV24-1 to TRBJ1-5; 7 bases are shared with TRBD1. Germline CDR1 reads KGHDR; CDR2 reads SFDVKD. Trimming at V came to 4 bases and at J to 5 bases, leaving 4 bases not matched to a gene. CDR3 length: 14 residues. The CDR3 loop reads CATSDDRADQPQHF. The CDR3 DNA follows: TGTGCCACCAGTGACGACAGGGCAGATCAGCCCCAGCATTTT.

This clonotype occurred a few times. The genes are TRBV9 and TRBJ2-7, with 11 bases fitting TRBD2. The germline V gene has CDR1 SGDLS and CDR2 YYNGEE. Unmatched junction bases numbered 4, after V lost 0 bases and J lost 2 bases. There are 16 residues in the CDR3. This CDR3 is CASSVGLAGGPYEQYF. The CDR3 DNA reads TGTGCCAGCAGCGTAGGCCTAGCGGGGGGACCCTACGAGCAGTACTTC.

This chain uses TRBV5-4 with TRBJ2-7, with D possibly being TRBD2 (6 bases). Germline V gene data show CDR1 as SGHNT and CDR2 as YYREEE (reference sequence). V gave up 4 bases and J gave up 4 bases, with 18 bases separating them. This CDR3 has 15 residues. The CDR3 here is CASSMAGGADYEQYF. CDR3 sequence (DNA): TGTGCCAGCAGCATGGCCGGCGGGGCAGATTACGAGCAGTACTTC.

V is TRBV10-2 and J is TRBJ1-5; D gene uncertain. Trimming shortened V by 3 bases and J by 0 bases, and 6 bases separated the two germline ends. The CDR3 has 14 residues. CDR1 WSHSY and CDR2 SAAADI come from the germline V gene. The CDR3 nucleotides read TGCGCCAGCAGTGATGGTTATAGCAATCAGCCCCAGCATTTT. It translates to CASSDGYSNQPQHF.

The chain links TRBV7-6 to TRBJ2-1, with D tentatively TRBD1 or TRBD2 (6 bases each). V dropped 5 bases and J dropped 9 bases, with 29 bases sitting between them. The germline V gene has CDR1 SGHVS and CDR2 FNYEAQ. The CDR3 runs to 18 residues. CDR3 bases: TGTGCCAGCAGCCCAGTCCCTCAGGGGCGGGATAGGTTCAGTGAGCAGTTCTTC. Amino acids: CASSPVPQGRDRFSEQFF.

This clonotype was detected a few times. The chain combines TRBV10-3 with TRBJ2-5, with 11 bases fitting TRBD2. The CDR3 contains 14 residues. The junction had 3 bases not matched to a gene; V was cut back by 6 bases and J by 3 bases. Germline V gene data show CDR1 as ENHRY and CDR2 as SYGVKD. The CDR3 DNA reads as TGTGCCATCAGGGGGACTAGCGGAGAAGAGACCCAGTACTTC. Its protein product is CAIRGTSGEETQYF.

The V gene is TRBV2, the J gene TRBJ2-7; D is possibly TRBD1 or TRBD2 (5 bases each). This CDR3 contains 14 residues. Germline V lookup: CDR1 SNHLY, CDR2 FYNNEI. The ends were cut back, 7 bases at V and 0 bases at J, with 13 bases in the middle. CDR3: CASIAGSRSYEQYF. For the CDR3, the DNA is TGTGCCAGCATAGCAGGGAGCCGCTCCTACGAGCAGTACTTC.

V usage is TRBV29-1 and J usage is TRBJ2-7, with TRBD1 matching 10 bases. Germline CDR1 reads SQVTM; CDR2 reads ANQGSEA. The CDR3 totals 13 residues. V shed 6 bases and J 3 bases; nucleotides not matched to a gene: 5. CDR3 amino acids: CSVGGQGHYEQYF. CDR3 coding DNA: TGCAGCGTCGGGGGACAGGGGCACTACGAGCAGTACTTC.

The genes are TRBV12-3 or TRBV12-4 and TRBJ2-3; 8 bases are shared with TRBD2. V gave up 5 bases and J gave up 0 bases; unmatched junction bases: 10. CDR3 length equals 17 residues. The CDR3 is CASSPNAAGASTDTQYF. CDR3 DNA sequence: TGTGCCAGCAGTCCCAACGCAGCGGGGGCTAGCACAGATACGCAGTATTTT.

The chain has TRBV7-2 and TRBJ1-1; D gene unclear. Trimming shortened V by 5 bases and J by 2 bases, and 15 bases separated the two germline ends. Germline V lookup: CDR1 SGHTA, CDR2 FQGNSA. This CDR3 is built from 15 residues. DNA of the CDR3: TGTGCCAGCAGCCGTGGCGCGCTGGCAAACACTGAAGCTTTCTTT. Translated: CASSRGALANTEAFF.

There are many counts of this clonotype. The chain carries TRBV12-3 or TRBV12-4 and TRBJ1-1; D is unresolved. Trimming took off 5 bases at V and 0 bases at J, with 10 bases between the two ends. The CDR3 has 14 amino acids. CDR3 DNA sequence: TGTGCCAGCAGTCCTAGGCCAGTGAACACTGAAGCTTTCTTT. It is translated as CASSPRPVNTEAFF.

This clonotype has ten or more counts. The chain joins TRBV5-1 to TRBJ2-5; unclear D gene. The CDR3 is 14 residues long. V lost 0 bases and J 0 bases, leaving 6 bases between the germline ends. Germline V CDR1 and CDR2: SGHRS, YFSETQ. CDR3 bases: TGCGCCAGCAGCTTGGTGGACGACCAAGAGACCCAGTACTTC. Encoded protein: CASSLVDDQETQYF.